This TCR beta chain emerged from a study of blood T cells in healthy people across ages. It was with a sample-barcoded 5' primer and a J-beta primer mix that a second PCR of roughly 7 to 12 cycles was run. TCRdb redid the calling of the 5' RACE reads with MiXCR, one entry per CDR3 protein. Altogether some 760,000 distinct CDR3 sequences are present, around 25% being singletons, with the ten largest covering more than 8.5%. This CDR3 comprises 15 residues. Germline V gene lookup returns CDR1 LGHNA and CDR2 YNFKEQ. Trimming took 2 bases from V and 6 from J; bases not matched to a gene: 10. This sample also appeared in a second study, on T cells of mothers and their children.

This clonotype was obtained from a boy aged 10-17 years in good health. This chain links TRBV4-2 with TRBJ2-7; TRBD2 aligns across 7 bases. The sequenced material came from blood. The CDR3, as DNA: TGTGCCAGCAGCCAAACCATGTGGGAGGGGCGCGAGCAGTACTTC. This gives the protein CASSQTMWEGREQYF.